This T cell receptor beta chain was obtained from a study of cytotoxic CD8 clonotypes in ibrutinib-treated CLL. Across the whole study: Response samples came after a median approximately twelve months of treatment, range 6 to 36. Study-level findings and limits: Clonality went up at ibrutinib response and then declined back toward baseline at progression.

The CDR3 is made up of 14 amino acids. In germline, CDR1 is MNHNS, CDR2 SASEGT. The V and J ends lost 8 bases and 7 bases respectively, with 20 bases between them. A note on this clone: Its matching antigen is unknown.

With sequencing, the targeted depth ranged from 1 in 200,000 to 1 in 1 million T cells. TCRdb's copy holds only in-frame clones and misses some; the assay was immunoSEQ multiplex PCR. This sample has roughly 170,000 clones, with more than 80% found just once. The V gene is TRBV6-1, the J gene TRBJ1-2; perhaps TRBD1 as D (6 bases). The TCR was taken from a human donor with chronic lymphocytic leukemia. Material: PBMCs, obtained after 24 months of ibrutinib treatment. Here the CDR3 reads CASVPGSRGGGYTF. Here the CDR3 DNA reads TGTGCCAGCGTTCCCGGGTCCAGGGGAGGTGGCTACACCTTC.